This T cell receptor beta chain was identified during a study of T cell repertoires in cytomegalovirus infection. Across the whole study: CMV epitopes, recently identified HLA-C-restricted and well-studied HLA-B-restricted, were used. An indication of both CMV infection and matching HLA type came from public TCR beta signatures.

General observations from the study: Based on cumulative public TCR beta family frequency, carriers of CMV plus the relevant HLA were identified. CMV-specific TCR beta clonotypes restricted by HLA-C were the ones dominating the ex vivo response.

TCRdb re-derived calls from the reads in MiXCR, one entry per CDR3 protein. The repertoire includes about 830,000 distinct CDR3 sequences, over 25% of them detected once, and roughly 12% sits in the top ten. CDR3 length equals 17 residues. Trimming took 3 bases from V and 3 from J, leaving 20 bases between them. Per germline, CDR1 MNHEY and CDR2 SVGAGI. Comments on this clonotype: Antigen: not known.

V and J are TRBV6-5 and TRBJ1-2; D not resolved. The sequence came from a human donor in good health (CMV status not recorded). Some clones in this sample may be carry-over from other donors' samples. Material: cultured CD8+ T cells from PBMCs, obtained from culture after CMV antigen stimulation. CDR3 region: CASSYYPRDGRDYGYTF. CDR3 sequence (DNA): TGTGCCAGCAGTTATTATCCCCGAGATGGCAGAGACTATGGCTACACCTTC.